The sequence of this TCR beta chain was determined in a study of T cell responses to AZD1222 COVID-19 vaccine. Sequencing was performed with immunoSEQ multiplex PCR; in TCRdb, only in-frame clones are kept and a portion is missing. Of roughly 150,000 clones in the sample, more than 75% were seen once. Germline CDR1 and CDR2: MNHNS and SASEGT. CDR3 length: 15 amino acids. V lost 1 base and J lost 1, with 10 bases in between. The sequences come from peripheral blood, collected 28 days after the second AZD1222 dose. This chain uses TRBV6-1 with TRBJ1-2, with a weak D call TRBD1 (6 bases). The sequence came from an adult who received the AZD1222 COVID-19 vaccine. DNA for the CDR3: TGTGCCAGCAGTGAAGAAGGGGGGATTAACTATGGCTACACCTTC. This sequence encodes CASSEEGGINYGYTF.